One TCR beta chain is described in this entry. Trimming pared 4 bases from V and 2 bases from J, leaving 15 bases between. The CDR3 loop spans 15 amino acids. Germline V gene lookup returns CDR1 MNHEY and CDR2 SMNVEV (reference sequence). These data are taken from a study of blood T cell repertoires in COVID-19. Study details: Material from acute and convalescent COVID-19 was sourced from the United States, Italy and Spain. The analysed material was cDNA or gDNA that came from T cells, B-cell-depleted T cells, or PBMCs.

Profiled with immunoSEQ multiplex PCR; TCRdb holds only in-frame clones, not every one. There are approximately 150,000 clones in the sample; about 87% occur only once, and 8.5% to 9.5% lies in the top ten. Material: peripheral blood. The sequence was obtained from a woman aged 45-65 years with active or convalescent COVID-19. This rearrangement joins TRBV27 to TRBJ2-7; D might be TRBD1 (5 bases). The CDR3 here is CASSSRVGSPYEQYF. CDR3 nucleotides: TGTGCCAGCAGTTCCAGGGTAGGGTCCCCCTACGAGCAGTACTTC.